This T cell receptor (beta chain) was identified in a study of blood T cell repertoires in COVID-19. This CDR3 contains 15 residues. V shed 5 bases, J shed 3 bases, and the junction held 7 bases outside the gene matches. Germline V gives CDR1 KGHSY, CDR2 FQNENV. The repertoire was sequenced with immunoSEQ multiplex PCR; TCRdb's copy has only in-frame clones and lacks some. The sample lists 250,000 to 300,000 clones, 70% to 90% occurring once. The source of this sequence is a man between 60 and 75 years old who had recovered from COVID-19. Specimen: peripheral blood. The chain uses TRBV16 and TRBJ1-5; 7 bases agree with TRBD1. The DNA of the CDR3 is TGTGCCAGCAGCATGACAGGGCACGCCAATCAGCCCCAGCATTTT. Translating it yields CASSMTGHANQPQHF.